This T cell receptor beta chain originates from a study of early T cells in non-severe SARS-CoV-2 infection. Study summary: Bulk RNA isolated from unsorted whole blood underwent sequencing; chains were not paired.

Molecules of cDNA were individually given unique molecular identifiers that were attached to them. One entry per CDR3 protein results from TCRdb running MiXCR on the 5' RACE reads. The data contain 75,000 to 100,000 distinct CDR3 sequences, approximately 15% of them singletons. This CDR3 has 11 amino acids. V shed 10 bases and J shed 6 bases, with 13 bases lying between them. Germline CDR1 is SNHLY and CDR2 is FYNNEI. This sequence joins TRBV2 and TRBJ2-7; D might be TRBD2 (5 bases). The TCR was taken from an adult who was a healthcare worker with PCR-confirmed SARS-CoV-2 infection or an uninfected control (not recorded which). The material sequenced was whole blood. The CDR3 region is CATGGGGEQYF. DNA for the CDR3: TGTGCCACAGGAGGAGGCGGCGAGCAGTACTTC.